The 17 T cell receptor beta chains reported below all come from one sample, sequenced in a study of OX40 agonist ivuxolimab in advanced cancers. Only in-frame clones appear in the TCRdb table, and some are missing; sequencing was by immunoSEQ multiplex PCR. The sample has some 30,000 clones, about 88% seen once. Sequencing was performed on CD4+ or CD8+ T cells sorted from blood, taken in a trial of the OX40 agonist ivuxolimab. The origin of the receptors is an adult with an advanced solid tumor such as melanoma, head and neck, liver or kidney cancer.

The gene calls are TRBV19 and TRBJ1-5; D remains ambiguous. Germline V lookup: CDR1 LNHDA, CDR2 SQIVND (reference sequence). V lost 5 bases and J lost 3, with 17 bases in between. The CDR3 has 16 residues. The CDR3 sequence: CASSSHRAGPNQPQHF. CDR3 nucleotide sequence: TGTGCCAGTAGTTCCCATCGGGCCGGACCCAATCAGCCCCAGCATTTT.

V is TRBV7-2 and J is TRBJ2-7, with TRBD2 identical over 11 bases. Germline-derived CDR1 and CDR2 are SGHTA and FQGNSA. V was pared by 5 bases and J by 3 bases, with 6 bases of the junction left unmatched. The CDR3 is 15 residues long. The CDR3 reads CASSVTSGRFYEQYF. The CDR3 DNA sequence: TGTGCCAGCAGCGTCACTAGCGGGAGATTCTACGAGCAGTACTTC.

V and J are TRBV13 and TRBJ1-4; D ambiguous. Looked up from germline, CDR1 is PRHDT and CDR2 is FYEKMQ (reference sequence). V lost 0 bases and J lost 6, with 5 bases in between. The CDR3 is 13 residues long. CDR3 DNA sequence: TGTGCCAGCAGCTTAGGTAGGGATGAAAAACTGTTTTTT. Its translation: CASSLGRDEKLFF.

This clone was detected only a few times. The V gene is TRBV4-1, the J gene TRBJ2-7, with 7 bases matching TRBD2. CDR3 size: 13 residues. The V gene's germline CDR1 is MGHRA and CDR2 YSYEKL. V was clipped by 4 bases and J by 5 bases; unmatched bases: 5. CDR3 sequence: CASSREGRDEQYF. The CDR3 DNA follows: TGCGCCAGCAGCCGGGAGGGTCGGGACGAGCAGTACTTC.

This chain connects TRBV7-9 to TRBJ2-1; TRBD2 is a possible D gene (5 bases). This CDR3 spans 11 amino acids. The germline gives CDR1 SEHNR, CDR2 FQNEAQ (reference sequence). Trimming cost V 10 bases and J 7 bases, with 11 bases left between them. CDR3 sequence: CAIRGENEQFF. The CDR3 DNA reads TGTGCCATCCGGGGTGAGAATGAGCAGTTCTTC.

V is TRBV4-1 and J is TRBJ2-5; the match to TRBD2 covers 10 bases. The CDR3 spans 17 residues. Germline V CDR1 and CDR2: MGHRA, YSYEKL. V lost 5 bases and J lost 0; bases outside the gene matches: 9. The CDR3 spells CASSYGAGGGYQETQYF. DNA for the CDR3: TGCGCCAGCAGCTACGGAGCGGGAGGGGGGTACCAAGAGACCCAGTACTTC.

This clone was seen a few times. The V and J genes are TRBV19 and TRBJ2-2; D remains unclear. CDR3 length equals 14 residues. V shed 2 bases and J shed 1 base, with 5 bases lying between them. CDR1 is LNHDA, CDR2 SQIVND, per germline (reference sequence). This chain's CDR3 is CASSINQNTGELFF. CDR3 DNA sequence: TGTGCCAGTAGTATAAATCAGAACACCGGGGAGCTGTTTTTT.

The rearrangement joins TRBV27 to TRBJ2-7; 7 nucleotides agree with TRBD1. Trimming cost V 2 bases and J 3 bases; bases outside gene matches: 4. The CDR3 consists of 14 residues. Germline V lookup: CDR1 MNHEY, CDR2 SMNVEV (reference sequence). The CDR3 DNA sequence: TGTGCCAGCAGTTTAATCCGGGACAGCTACGAGCAGTACTTC. It codes for CASSLIRDSYEQYF.

This clone showed up just once. This rearrangement joins TRBV11-2 to TRBJ2-3; D assignment may be TRBD1 or TRBD2 (6 bases each). The V gene lost 8 bases and the J gene lost 4 bases, with 19 bases spanning the gap. Germline CDR1 reads SGHAT; CDR2 reads FQNNGV. The CDR3 has 15 amino acids. The DNA for the CDR3 is TGTGCCAGCTCGGGGGCCGGGTTTAAGGCAGATACGCAGTATTTT. Translated, it gives CASSGAGFKADTQYF.

The V and J genes are TRBV2 and TRBJ2-5, with TRBD2 identical over 7 bases. Germline CDR1 reads SNHLY; CDR2 reads FYNNEI. The V segment lost 2 bases and the J segment 0 bases; nucleotides outside the gene matches: 6. The CDR3 spans 16 residues. The CDR3 loop reads CASSEWVGGYQETQYF. The CDR3, as DNA: TGTGCCAGCAGTGAATGGGTGGGAGGGTACCAAGAGACCCAGTACTTC.

This chain links TRBV9 with TRBJ2-5, with D maybe TRBD1 (5 bases). The CDR3 runs 13 residues. The ends were cut back, 4 bases at V and 5 bases at J, with 12 bases in the middle. Germline CDR1 reads SGDLS; CDR2 reads YYNGEE. CDR3 in DNA: TGTGCCAGCAGCCTCGTCTCAGGGGAGACCCAGTACTTC. Its translation: CASSLVSGETQYF.

The chain uses TRBV14 and TRBJ1-3; D is ambiguous. Germline V CDR1 and CDR2: SGHDN, FVKESK. The length of the CDR3 is 11 residues. The ends were cut back, 10 bases at V and 4 bases at J, with 8 bases in the middle. The CDR3 protein is CATAIGNTIYF. CDR3 bases: TGTGCCACCGCGATAGGAAACACCATATATTTT.

J is TRBJ1-1 and V is TRBV4-1; TRBD1 aligns across 8 bases. The CDR3 sequence is 16 residues long. In germline, CDR1 is MGHRA, CDR2 YSYEKL. The V gene end was trimmed by 1 base and the J gene end by 8 bases; junction bases not matched to a gene: 12. This CDR3 reads CASSQVGTGQGEEAFF. In DNA, the CDR3 is TGCGCCAGCAGCCAAGTCGGGACCGGACAGGGAGAGGAAGCTTTCTTT.

The rearrangement joins TRBV6-4 to TRBJ2-3, with 9 positions matching TRBD2. Germline V gene sequence: CDR1 MRHNA, CDR2 SNTAGT. The CDR3 covers 15 residues. Unmatched junction bases numbered 6, after V lost 6 bases and J lost 2 bases. CDR3 protein: CASRRTSANTDTQYF. In DNA, the CDR3 is TGTGCCAGCAGGAGGACTAGCGCAAACACAGATACGCAGTATTTT.

V gene TRBV7-7 combines with J gene TRBJ2-6; no definite D call. The V gene's germline CDR1 is SSHAT and CDR2 FNYEAQ (reference sequence). V was clipped by 5 bases and J by 5 bases, with 19 bases between them. The CDR3 consists of 17 residues. The DNA for the CDR3 is TGTGCCAGCAGCCTCGGTTTGCCACAAAGTCGGGCCAACGTCCTGACTTTC. Protein product: CASSLGLPQSRANVLTF.

The DNA for the CDR3 is TGTGCCAGCAGTTTAAGGGCCTTCACTGAAGCTTTCTTT. Amino acids: CASSLRAFTEAFF. The gene calls are TRBV27 and TRBJ1-1, with D unresolved. Germline V gene lookup returns CDR1 MNHEY and CDR2 SMNVEV (reference sequence). CDR3 length: 13 residues. V lost 2 bases, J lost 4 bases, and 8 bases lay in between.

CDR3 in DNA: TGCGCCAGCAGCCAAGAGAGTCGCTCCTATAATTCACCCCTCCACTTT. It translates to CASSQESRSYNSPLHF. This chain connects TRBV4-3 to TRBJ1-6; no definite D call. V lost 0 bases to trimming and J lost 0 bases, with 6 bases between them. This CDR3 spans 16 amino acids. CDR1 LGHNA and CDR2 YSLEER come from the germline V gene.